This record looks at one T cell receptor (beta chain) sequence and its context. Its matching antigen is unknown. Profiled with immunoSEQ multiplex PCR; TCRdb holds only in-frame clones, not every one. This sample has 2 million to 2.5 million clones, with around 95% found just once. These data come from a study of shared clonotypes between healthy human individuals. The CDR3 has 15 residues. V was pared by 2 bases and J by 2 bases, with 3 bases of the junction left unmatched. In germline, CDR1 is SGHRS, CDR2 YFSETQ. Findings and caveats of the study: Sequencing depth was expected to affect clonotype sharing among donors. Non-shared clonotypes were found to have lower generation probabilities than the clonotypes that were shared by all four of the sorted-subset donors.

The chain uses TRBV5-1 and TRBJ2-1, with 8 bases identical to TRBD2. The clonotype was recovered from a young man in good health. The sample taken for sequencing was naive CD4+ T cells sorted from blood. Subset: CD45RA+ positively selected. CDR3 nucleotides: TGCGCCAGCAGCTTAGCGGGGGCCGCCTACAATGAGCAGTTCTTC. This translates into CASSLAGAAYNEQFF.